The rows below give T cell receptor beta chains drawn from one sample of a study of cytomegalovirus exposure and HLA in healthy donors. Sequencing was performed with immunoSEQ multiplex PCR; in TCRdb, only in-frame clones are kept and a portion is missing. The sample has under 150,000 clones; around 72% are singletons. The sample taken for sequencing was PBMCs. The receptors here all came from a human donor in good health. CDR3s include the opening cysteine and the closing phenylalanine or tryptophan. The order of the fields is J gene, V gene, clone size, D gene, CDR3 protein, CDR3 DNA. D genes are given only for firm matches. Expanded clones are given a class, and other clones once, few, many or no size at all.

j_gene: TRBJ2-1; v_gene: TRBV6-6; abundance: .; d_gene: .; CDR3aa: CASSSLRAGMNEQFF; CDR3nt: TGTGCCAGCAGTTCCTTGAGGGCGGGGATGAATGAGCAGTTCTTC
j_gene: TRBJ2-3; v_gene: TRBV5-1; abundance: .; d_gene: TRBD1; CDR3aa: CASSLGTGVDTQYF; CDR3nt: TGCGCCAGCAGCTTGGGGACAGGGGTAGATACGCAGTATTTT
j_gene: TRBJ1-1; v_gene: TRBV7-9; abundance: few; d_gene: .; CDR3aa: CASSLGPLATEAFF; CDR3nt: TGTGCCAGCAGCTTAGGGCCGCTGGCCACTGAAGCTTTCTTT
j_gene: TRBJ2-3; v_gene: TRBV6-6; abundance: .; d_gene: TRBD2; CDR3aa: CAVRGRAGDTQYF; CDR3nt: TGTGCCGTCCGGGGGAGGGCCGGGGATACGCAGTATTTT
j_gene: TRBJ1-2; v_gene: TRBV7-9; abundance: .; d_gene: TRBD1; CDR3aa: CSSSEEGQGVTF; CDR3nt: TGTTCCAGCAGTGAAGAAGGACAGGGGGTCACCTTC
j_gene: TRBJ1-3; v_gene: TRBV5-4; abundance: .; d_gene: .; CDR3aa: CASTSMGLDSGNTIYF; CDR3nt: TGTGCCAGCACCTCAATGGGCTTAGACTCTGGAAACACCATATATTTT
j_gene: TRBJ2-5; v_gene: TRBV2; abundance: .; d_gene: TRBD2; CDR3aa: CASEGSGAGETQYF; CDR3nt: TGTGCCAGCGAGGGTAGCGGGGCGGGAGAGACCCAGTACTTC
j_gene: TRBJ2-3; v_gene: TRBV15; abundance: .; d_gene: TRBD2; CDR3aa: CATSSGGAIDTQYF; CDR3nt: TGTGCCACCAGCAGCGGGGGGGCCATCGATACGCAGTATTTT
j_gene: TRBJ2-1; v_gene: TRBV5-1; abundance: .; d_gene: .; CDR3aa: CASSLEQSTYNEQFF; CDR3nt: TGCGCCAGCAGCTTGGAACAGTCCACCTACAATGAGCAGTTCTTC
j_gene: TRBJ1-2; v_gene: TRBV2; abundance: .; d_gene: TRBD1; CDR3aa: CASSYGTGRYGYTF; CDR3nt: TGTGCCAGCAGTTACGGGACAGGACGCTATGGCTACACCTTC
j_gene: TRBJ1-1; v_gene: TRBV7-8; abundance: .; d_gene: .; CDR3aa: CASSGGGPSAEAFF; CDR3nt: TGTGCCAGCAGCGGGGGGGGGCCCAGCGCTGAAGCTTTCTTT
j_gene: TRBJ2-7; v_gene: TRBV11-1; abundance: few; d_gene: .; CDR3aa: CASSLAGGEQYF; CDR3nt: TGTGCCAGCAGCTTAGCAGGAGGGGAGCAGTACTTC
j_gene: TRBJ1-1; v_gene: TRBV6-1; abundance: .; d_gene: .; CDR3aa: CASSNYLGNTEAFF; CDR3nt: TGTGCCAGCAGTAACTATTTGGGGAACACTGAAGCTTTCTTT
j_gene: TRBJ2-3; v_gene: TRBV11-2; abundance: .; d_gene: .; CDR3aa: CASSLVQGRITDTQYF; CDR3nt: TGTGCCAGCAGCTTAGTACAGGGCAGAATAACAGATACGCAGTATTTT
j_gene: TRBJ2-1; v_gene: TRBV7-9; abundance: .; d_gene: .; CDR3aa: CASSPRLVGPTGNEQFF; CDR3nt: TGTGCCAGCAGCCCCAGACTAGTGGGGCCCACGGGGAATGAGCAGTTCTTC
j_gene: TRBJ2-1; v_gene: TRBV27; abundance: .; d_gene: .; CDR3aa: CASSLSLGASEQFF; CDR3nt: TGTGCCAGCAGTTTATCCCTGGGGGCAAGTGAGCAGTTCTTC